This entry concerns a single T cell receptor beta chain. Data came from immunoSEQ multiplex PCR; TCRdb stores just in-frame clones and leaves some out. The repertoire has about 19,000 clones, 83% of them found once; the top ten carry about 20%. This sample stems from a study of OX40 agonist ivuxolimab in advanced cancers. Across the study: The patients received agonistic anti-OX40 (CD134) antibody ivuxolimab.

Peripheral blood came from all dose cohorts at three timepoints. The sequence came from an adult with an advanced solid tumor such as melanoma, head and neck, liver or kidney cancer. Sequencing was performed on CD4+ or CD8+ T cells sorted from blood, taken in a trial of the OX40 agonist ivuxolimab.

CDR3 loop: CASSVGGTLYNEQFF. The CDR3 DNA reads as TGTGCCAGCAGCGTCGGAGGGACTCTTTACAATGAGCAGTTCTTC. This chain joins TRBV11-2 and TRBJ2-1; D possibly corresponds to TRBD2 (6 bases). Trimming shortened V by 5 bases and J by 4 bases, and 15 bases separated the two germline ends. The CDR3 extends over 15 amino acids. Germline assignment: CDR1 SGHAT and CDR2 FQNNGV.